This T cell receptor (beta chain) is drawn from a study of cytomegalovirus exposure and HLA in healthy donors. Study results and caveats: Per a prior analysis, the majority of TCR beta V segments were productive roughly 87% or roughly 30% of the time. In vitro assays verified that a few CMV-associated chains recognized CMV antigens specifically. Reportedly, diagnosis of cytomegalovirus status by the classifier showed high specificity and sensitivity.

The CDR3 loop spans 17 amino acids. The germline V gene encodes CDR1 SEHNR and CDR2 FQNEAQ (reference sequence). V gave up 5 bases and J gave up 0 bases; unmatched junction bases: 12. In this sample, this clone turned up a few times. The antigen is not known. In the PCR, 60 Vbeta and 13 Jbeta primers were used. The assay was immunoSEQ multiplex PCR, and TCRdb's table has in-frame clones only and misses some. The sample shows 110,000 to 150,000 clones, about three quarters of them seen only once. The sequenced sample consisted of PBMCs. The chain joins TRBV7-9 to TRBJ2-7; 8 nucleotides align to TRBD1. This clonotype was sampled from a woman in her 30s in good health and CMV-seronegative. The DNA for the CDR3 is TGTGCCAGCAGCCCGCGAAAAGGACAGGGACCCTCCTACGAGCAGTACTTC. It encodes CASSPRKGQGPSYEQYF.